Listed here are 21 T cell receptor beta chains from one sample, sequenced in a study of blood T cell repertoires in COVID-19. Here immunoSEQ multiplex PCR was the method, and the copy in TCRdb shows in-frame clones only, minus some. This repertoire shows about 440,000 clones, 70% to 90% found once; its top ten account for about 2.1%. Sequencing was done on a sample of PBMCs or T cells enriched from blood (not recorded which). These receptors were collected from a woman under 30 with acute COVID-19.

This clone was recorded a few times. The chain uses TRBV11-2 and TRBJ2-3, with TRBD2 matching over 10 bases. The junction had 12 bases not matched to a gene; V was cut back by 7 bases and J by 5 bases. The length of the CDR3 is 16 residues. Germline CDR1 is SGHAT and CDR2 is FQNNGV. The CDR3 DNA follows: TGTGCCAGCAACAAACTTAGCGGGGGGCGTGTAGATACGCAGTATTTT. As protein: CASNKLSGGRVDTQYF.

This sequence joins TRBV7-9 and TRBJ2-3, with D perhaps TRBD1 (6 bases). The CDR3 runs to 15 residues. Germline V CDR1 and CDR2: SEHNR, FQNEAQ (reference sequence). V dropped 4 bases and J dropped 6 bases, with 17 bases sitting between them. CDR3 region: CASSSKTGYEDTQYF. As DNA, the CDR3 is TGTGCCAGCAGCTCCAAGACAGGATACGAGGATACGCAGTATTTT. Drawing the rest from reference TRBV7-9 and TRBJ2-3, the complete variable domain is DTGVSQNPRHKITKRGQNVTFRCDPISEHNRLYWYRQTLGQGPEFLTYFQNEAQLEKSRLLSDRFSAERPKGSFSTLEIQRTEQGDSAMYLCASSSKTGYEDTQYFGPGTRLTVL.

The rearrangement joins TRBV11-2 to TRBJ2-1; no clear D. The CDR3 loop spans 15 amino acids. In germline, CDR1 is SGHAT, CDR2 FQNNGV. Trimming pared 0 bases from V and 2 bases from J, leaving 8 bases between. The CDR3 spells CASSLDWATYNEQFF. CDR3 DNA sequence: TGTGCCAGCAGCTTAGATTGGGCAACCTACAATGAGCAGTTCTTC.

The gene calls are TRBV6-5 and TRBJ1-2, with 7 bases fitting TRBD1. There are 15 residues in the CDR3. The germline CDR1 and CDR2 sequences are MNHEY and SVGAGI. The J segment lost 1 base and the V segment lost 2 bases, leaving 4 bases of the junction unmatched. In DNA, the CDR3 is TGTGCCAGCAGTTACGACCGGGACAGTAACTATGGCTACACCTTC. Translating gives CASSYDRDSNYGYTF.

This clone was observed a single time. The chain combines TRBV29-1 with TRBJ1-1; the D is unclear. CDR1 and CDR2 (germline): SQVTM, ANQGSEA. The CDR3 totals 13 residues. Trimming removed 1 base from V and 6 bases from J, with 12 bases in between. The CDR3 sequence is CSVEAGRDAEAFF. Written as DNA, the CDR3 is TGCAGCGTTGAAGCGGGGAGAGACGCTGAAGCTTTCTTT.

The chain combines TRBV4-3 with TRBJ1-4, with unresolved D. Germline V gene data show CDR1 as LGHNA and CDR2 as YSLEER. The germline V and J ends were trimmed by 4 bases and 4 bases, with 16 bases remaining between them. The CDR3 runs 16 residues. This CDR3 reads CASSPDSLRRNEKLFF. In DNA, the CDR3 is TGCGCCAGCAGCCCGGACTCACTCCGGCGTAATGAAAAACTGTTTTTT.

This clone turned up a few times. The chain has TRBV10-1 and TRBJ2-7; TRBD1 matches at 9 bases. Germline loops: CDR1 WNHNN, CDR2 SYGVQD (reference sequence). The junction had 11 bases not matched to a gene; V was cut back by 4 bases and J by 7 bases. The CDR3 sequence is 15 residues long. DNA of the CDR3: TGCGCCAGCAGTGTAGGCTCCGGGACAGGGAGGGAGCAGTACTTC. Translated, it gives CASSVGSGTGREQYF.

The sample holds one count of this clone. The rearrangement links TRBV5-1 to TRBJ2-5; 9 bases align to TRBD1. This CDR3 comprises 13 residues. Germline CDR1 is SGHRS and CDR2 is YFSETQ. V shed 4 bases and J 5 bases; nucleotides not matched to a gene: 3. The DNA for the CDR3 is TGCGCCAGCAGCCACAGGGGGCCGGAGACCCAGTACTTC. Protein sequence: CASSHRGPETQYF.

In this sample, this clone turned up once. The chain joins TRBV4-3 to TRBJ2-2; the match to TRBD2 covers 14 bases. This CDR3 comprises 17 residues. V was clipped by 1 base and J by 7 bases; unmatched bases: 5. CDR1 LGHNA and CDR2 YSLEER come from the germline V gene. The DNA of the CDR3 is TGCGCCAGCAGCCAAGGGGGACTAGCGGGAGTCATCGGGGAGCTGTTTTTT. Translated, it gives CASSQGGLAGVIGELFF.

The chain employs TRBV5-5 and TRBJ2-1; TRBD1 matches at 7 bases. Germline values: CDR1 SGHKS, CDR2 YYEKEE (reference sequence). The trim removed 4 bases at V and 4 bases at J, leaving 5 bases unmatched. This CDR3 has 14 amino acids. The CDR3 DNA sequence: TGTGCCAGCAGCGGGACGGGACAGTACAATGAGCAGTTCTTC. Translation gives CASSGTGQYNEQFF.

The CDR3 reads CASSMGLDTQYF. The CDR3 bases are TGCGCCAGCAGCATGGGACTAGATACGCAGTATTTT. V and J are TRBV5-1 and TRBJ2-3, with a tentative D call TRBD2 (6 bases). This CDR3 contains 12 residues. The V end was cut by 4 bases, the J end by 5 bases, with 8 bases between. CDR1 and CDR2 from the germline V gene are SGHRS and YFSETQ.

This clone was recorded a few times. The rearrangement joins TRBV18 to TRBJ2-1; 8 nucleotides agree with TRBD1. Germline values: CDR1 KGHSH, CDR2 LQKENI. The CDR3 has 15 residues. V dropped 3 bases and J dropped 2; count of bases not matched to a gene: 3. CDR3 DNA sequence: TGTGCCAGCTCACCCTCGACAGGGGCCTACAATGAGCAGTTCTTC. This encodes CASSPSTGAYNEQFF.

The rearrangement joins TRBV29-1 to TRBJ2-7; TRBD1 matches 7 bases. The CDR3 runs 12 residues. Germline CDR1 is SQVTM and CDR2 is ANQGSEA. V lost 4 bases and J lost 3; bases outside the gene matches: 3. Here the CDR3 reads CSVGRDSYEQYF. CDR3 bases: TGCAGCGTTGGCAGGGACAGCTACGAGCAGTACTTC.

This chain uses TRBV20-1 with TRBJ1-1, with a tentative D call TRBD1 (6 bases). This CDR3 is 11 amino acids long. With 5 bases removed from V and 5 bases from J, the gap between germline ends came to 9 bases. Germline V gene data show CDR1 as DFQATT and CDR2 as SNEGSKA (reference sequence). The CDR3 spells CSAQGWTEAFF. CDR3 sequence (DNA): TGCAGTGCTCAGGGGTGGACTGAAGCTTTCTTT.

This sequence joins TRBV7-8 and TRBJ2-7; 14 bases align to TRBD2. Germline CDR1 SGHVS, CDR2 FQNEAQ. This CDR3 spans 18 amino acids. J lost 0 bases, V lost 1 base, and 5 bases had no gene match. CDR3 region: CASSLVTGTSGSSYEQYF. As DNA, the CDR3 is TGTGCCAGCAGCTTAGTGACCGGGACTAGCGGGAGCTCCTACGAGCAGTACTTC.

This clone showed up just a few times. The chain has TRBV2 and TRBJ1-2, with TRBD1 matching 7 bases. Germline CDR1 reads SNHLY; CDR2 reads FYNNEI. CDR3 size: 14 residues. J lost 4 bases, V lost 6 bases, and 8 bases had no gene match. The CDR3 nucleotides read TGTGCCAGCAGGGGAAGACAGGGAGGCTATGGCTACACCTTC. Translation: CASRGRQGGYGYTF.

The chain recombines TRBV19 with TRBJ2-7; TRBD2 matches at 7 bases. After removal of 8 bases from V and 0 bases from J, the junction contained 10 bases not matched to a gene. Germline V gene lookup returns CDR1 LNHDA and CDR2 SQIVND (reference sequence). CDR3 size: 15 residues. DNA for the CDR3: TGTGCCAGTCGATCCCTAGCGGAGAGCTCCTACGAGCAGTACTTC. Protein product: CASRSLAESSYEQYF.

V gene TRBV11-2 combines with J gene TRBJ1-3; unclear D gene. Germline V CDR1 and CDR2: SGHAT, FQNNGV. V shed 5 bases and J shed 0 bases, with 8 bases lying between them. The CDR3 sequence is 14 residues long. CDR3 region: CASSPGFSGNTIYF. The DNA of the CDR3 is TGTGCCAGCAGCCCCGGGTTCTCTGGAAACACCATATATTTT. Supplemented by reference TRBV11-2 and TRBJ1-3, the full variable domain reads EAGVAQSPRYKIIEKRQSVAFWCNPISGHATLYWYQQILGQGPKLLIQFQNNGVVDDSQLPKDRFSAERLKGVDSTLKIQPAKLEDSAVYLCASSPGFSGNTIYFGEGSWLTVV.

In its sample, this clone was seen once. The chain recombines TRBV12-3 or TRBV12-4 with TRBJ2-3; D not resolved. Trimming cost V 10 bases and J 1 base, with 6 bases left between them. CDR3 length equals 11 residues. CDR3 nucleotides: TGTGCCACCCAGGGCACAGATACGCAGTATTTT. It codes for CATQGTDTQYF.

V and J are TRBV19 and TRBJ1-5; 8 nucleotides line up with TRBD1. Germline loops: CDR1 LNHDA, CDR2 SQIVND (reference sequence). This CDR3 comprises 16 residues. V lost 7 bases, J lost 6 bases, and 14 bases stayed unmatched. CDR3 residues: CASTTVQDRVVQPQHF. CDR3 in DNA: TGTGCCAGTACCACTGTCCAGGACAGGGTGGTTCAGCCCCAGCATTTT.

The rearrangement links TRBV7-2 to TRBJ2-7; 8 nucleotides agree with TRBD2. Germline CDR1 is SGHTA and CDR2 is FQGNSA. The CDR3 has 16 amino acids. The V segment lost 1 base and the J segment 3 bases; nucleotides outside the gene matches: 8. The CDR3 nucleotides are TGTGCCAGCAGCTTAGAGTGGCCTAGCGGGCGCTACGAGCAGTACTTC. This encodes CASSLEWPSGRYEQYF.